A single sample is the source of the 26 T cell receptor beta chains below, sequenced in a study of blood T cell repertoires in COVID-19 (TCRdb year 2020). Library preparation employed the immunoSEQ multiplex PCR assay. As stored in TCRdb, this immuneACCESS dataset retains in-frame rearrangements with V and J assigned. A fraction of the clones does not appear; measured against another copy, unresolved V genes explain less than half of the discrepancy, and the remainder lacks a known reason. The sample includes about 120,000 clones, with over 80% observed a single time. The leading ten clones occupy over 3% of the sample. Sample: PBMCs or T cells enriched from blood (not recorded which). These receptors were collected from a woman in her twenties or thirties who had recovered from COVID-19.

The chain is built from TRBV4-1 and TRBJ2-1; 10 positions agree with TRBD2. Unmatched junction bases numbered 7, after V lost 4 bases and J lost 4 bases. Germline V gives CDR1 MGHRA, CDR2 YSYEKL. The CDR3 is 16 amino acids. CDR3 sequence reads: CASSPQGLASYNEQFF. The CDR3 nucleotides are TGCGCCAGCAGCCCCCAGGGACTAGCGTCGTACAATGAGCAGTTCTTC.

J is TRBJ1-5 and V is TRBV10-3; D is possibly TRBD1 (5 bases). CDR3 length: 14 residues. V shed 3 bases and J shed 0 bases, with 6 bases lying between them. The germline V gene has CDR1 ENHRY and CDR2 SYGVKD. The CDR3 region is CAISDDSSNQPQHF. The CDR3 nucleotides read TGTGCCATCAGTGACGACAGTAGCAATCAGCCCCAGCATTTT.

The chain employs TRBV4-3 and TRBJ2-1; 7 bases match TRBD2. Germline V lookup: CDR1 LGHNA, CDR2 YSLEER. After removal of 0 bases from V and 8 bases from J, the junction contained 4 bases not matched to a gene. There are 14 residues in the CDR3. The CDR3 here is CASSQELASDEQFF. The CDR3 DNA reads as TGCGCCAGCAGCCAAGAACTAGCGTCCGATGAGCAGTTCTTC.

This chain joins TRBV7-9 and TRBJ2-3; tentatively, D is TRBD1 (5 bases). The V end was cut by 1 base, the J end by 0 bases, with 14 bases between. Germline lookup yields CDR1 SEHNR and CDR2 FQNEAQ (reference sequence). The CDR3 contains 17 residues. DNA for the CDR3: TGTGCCAGCAGCTTAGTAGACCAGGGCTACAGCACAGATACGCAGTATTTT. This codes for CASSLVDQGYSTDTQYF.

The chain combines TRBV5-5 with TRBJ1-1; D possibly corresponds to TRBD1 (6 bases). CDR3 length: 12 amino acids. With 4 bases removed from V and 8 bases from J, the gap between germline ends came to 12 bases. CDR1 SGHKS and CDR2 YYEKEE come from the germline V gene (reference sequence). CDR3 sequence (DNA): TGTGCCAGCAGCCCAGGGGTTCGGGAAGCTTTCTTT. Its translation: CASSPGVREAFF.

The rearrangement uses TRBV7-9 and TRBJ1-1; a possible D gene is TRBD1 (5 bases). Trimming left V 4 bases short and J 4 bases short, with 16 bases between. Germline loops: CDR1 SEHNR, CDR2 FQNEAQ (reference sequence). The CDR3 length is 15 residues. For the CDR3, the DNA is TGTGCCAGCAGCTCCCAGGGCGTTGGGCGCACTGAAGCTTTCTTT. It specifies CASSSQGVGRTEAFF.

The genes are TRBV5-4 and TRBJ1-1; 9 bases fit TRBD1. The germline gives CDR1 SGHNT, CDR2 YYREEE (reference sequence). V gave up 4 bases and J gave up 5 bases; unmatched junction bases: 9. This CDR3 contains 15 residues. CDR3: CASSLKTGGGTEAFF. For the CDR3, the DNA is TGTGCCAGCAGCCTAAAGACAGGGGGGGGTACTGAAGCTTTCTTT.

The genes are TRBV30 and TRBJ1-4; tentatively, D is TRBD1 (6 bases). Germline values: CDR1 GTSNPN, CDR2 SVGIG (reference sequence). The CDR3 runs 13 residues. V lost 8 bases, J lost 8 bases, and 18 bases lay in between. The CDR3 here is CAGGTGLREKLFF. CDR3 bases: TGTGCCGGAGGAACAGGGCTGAGGGAAAAACTGTTTTTT.

V usage is TRBV5-5 and J usage is TRBJ2-2; 7 bases are a match to TRBD2. J was trimmed by 1 base and V by 3 bases; bases with no gene match: 3. The CDR3 sequence is 15 residues long. The germline V gene encodes CDR1 SGHKS and CDR2 YYEKEE (reference sequence). The CDR3 loop reads CASSSTSQNTGELFF. The CDR3 bases are TGTGCCAGCAGCTCGACTAGCCAGAACACCGGGGAGCTGTTTTTT. The variable domain in full, completed from reference TRBV5-5 and TRBJ2-2, reads DAGVTQSPTHLIKTRGQQVTLRCSPISGHKSVSWYQQVLGQGPQFIFQYYEKEERGRGNFPDRFSARQFPNYSSELNVNALLLGDSALYLCASSSTSQNTGELFFGEGSRLTVL.

The chain couples TRBV5-4 to TRBJ2-1; 7 bases map to TRBD2. CDR1 is SGHNT, CDR2 YYREEE, per germline (reference sequence). The length of the CDR3 is 16 residues. V dropped 5 bases and J dropped 2; count of bases not matched to a gene: 10. The CDR3 DNA follows: TGTGCCAGCAGTCCGGCGGGGGTGAACCCCTACAATGAGCAGTTCTTC. Translated, it gives CASSPAGVNPYNEQFF.

This clone was observed a few times. The chain employs TRBV7-2 and TRBJ1-2; 8 bases map to TRBD1. The CDR3 consists of 11 residues. The V and J ends lost 3 bases and 10 bases, in that order; junction bases with no gene match: 1. Per germline, CDR1 SGHTA and CDR2 FQGNSA. Here the CDR3 DNA reads TGTGCCAGCAGCTTGGGACAGGTCTACACCTTC. Translation: CASSLGQVYTF.

V is TRBV28 and J is TRBJ1-4, with 9 nucleotides matching TRBD1. Germline trimming cut 3 bases from V and 4 bases from J; bases unmatched to any gene: 6. The CDR3 length is 16 residues. Germline V gene data show CDR1 as MDHEN and CDR2 as SYDVKM. The CDR3 bases are TGTGCCAGCAGTTTTTACAGGGGGCTGGGTAATGAAAAACTGTTTTTT. Protein product: CASSFYRGLGNEKLFF.

This chain joins TRBV18 and TRBJ2-7; 8 bases agree with TRBD2. CDR1 is KGHSH and CDR2 is LQKENI in the germline V gene. J gave up 5 bases and V 2 bases, and 5 bases lay outside the gene matches. The CDR3 loop spans 14 amino acids. CDR3 coding DNA: TGTGCCAGCTCACCAAGCGGGAGTCAGCACGAGCAGTACTTC. Amino acid sequence: CASSPSGSQHEQYF.

V gene TRBV19 combines with J gene TRBJ2-2, with D possibly matching TRBD2 (5 bases). From germline, CDR1 is LNHDA and CDR2 SQIVND (reference sequence). V gave up 6 bases and J gave up 5 bases, with 25 bases separating them. This CDR3 spans 18 amino acids. The chain's CDR3 is CASRKRNIGLEGTGELFF. The CDR3 DNA is TGTGCCAGTAGGAAACGAAACATCGGACTCGAAGGAACCGGGGAGCTGTTTTTT.

The chain employs TRBV6-5 and TRBJ2-7, with D hard to call. Germline CDR1 reads MNHEY; CDR2 reads SVGAGI. The CDR3 has 14 residues. The V and J ends lost 1 base and 1 base respectively, with 8 bases between them. Here the CDR3 DNA reads TGTGCCAGCAGTTACTTTGCCACTTCCTACGAGCAGTACTTC. The encoded protein is CASSYFATSYEQYF.

The chain carries TRBV28 and TRBJ2-1; no clear D. CDR1 and CDR2 (germline): MDHEN, SYDVKM. The CDR3 covers 12 residues. Trimming cost V 2 bases and J 9 bases, with 8 bases left between them. CDR3 protein: CASSLTNPEQFF. The CDR3 DNA reads as TGTGCCAGCAGTTTAACTAACCCTGAGCAGTTCTTC.

The gene calls are TRBV30 and TRBJ2-1, with TRBD2 matching 9 bases. J gave up 9 bases and V 2 bases, and 8 bases lay outside the gene matches. This CDR3 has 14 residues. Looked up from germline, CDR1 is GTSNPN and CDR2 is SVGIG (reference sequence). The CDR3 loop reads CAWSSGLASSEQFF. The CDR3, as DNA: TGTGCCTGGAGTTCGGGACTAGCTTCATCTGAGCAGTTCTTC.

This chain joins TRBV7-2 and TRBJ1-5; possible D gene TRBD1, 5 bases. Per germline, CDR1 SGHTA and CDR2 FQGNSA. V gave up 3 bases and J gave up 3 bases, with 6 bases separating them. CDR3 size: 13 residues. Written as DNA, the CDR3 is TGTGCCAGCAGCTTCAGGGACAATCAGCCCCAGCATTTT. It yields the protein CASSFRDNQPQHF.

The chain joins TRBV4-2 to TRBJ1-2; perhaps TRBD1 as D (6 bases). Trimming took 1 base from V and 4 from J, leaving 13 bases between them. This CDR3 contains 15 residues. Per the germline V gene, CDR1 is LGHNA and CDR2 is YNFKEQ. CDR3 bases: TGTGCCAGCAGCCAAGCACACGGGACAAGCTATGGCTACACCTTC. It translates to CASSQAHGTSYGYTF.

The chain recombines TRBV6-1 with TRBJ1-2; no definite D call. CDR1 MNHNS and CDR2 SASEGT come from the germline V gene. Deletions cut 2 bases from V and 8 bases from J, with 12 bases between. This CDR3 is 13 amino acids long. CDR3 in DNA: TGTGCCAGCAGTGAACGGGGTGGGCGGGGCTACACCTTC. This gives the protein CASSERGGRGYTF.

J is TRBJ1-1 and V is TRBV18, with D maybe TRBD1 (6 bases). CDR1 KGHSH and CDR2 LQKENI come from the germline V gene. The CDR3 totals 14 residues. With 1 base removed from V and 3 bases from J, the gap between germline ends came to 9 bases. The CDR3 DNA reads TGTGCCAGCTCACCACGACAGGCCGACACTGAAGCTTTCTTT. This gives the protein CASSPRQADTEAFF.

This clone was observed a few times. The chain links TRBV7-9 to TRBJ1-6, with D possibly TRBD1 on 6 matching bases. The germline CDR1 and CDR2 sequences are SEHNR and FQNEAQ (reference sequence). This CDR3 is built from 14 residues. Between the trimmed V and J ends, which lost 5 bases and 6 bases, there was a span of 11 bases. The DNA for the CDR3 is TGTGCCAGCAGCCGGGACACCCTTAATTCACCCCTCCACTTT. Its protein is CASSRDTLNSPLHF.

This chain connects TRBV28 to TRBJ2-1; a weak D match, TRBD2 (6 bases). The V gene's germline CDR1 is MDHEN and CDR2 SYDVKM. The length of the CDR3 is 15 residues. Trimming shortened V by 5 bases and J by 1 base, and 12 bases separated the two germline ends. The CDR3 reads CASSIGGRSYNEQFF. CDR3 nucleotide sequence: TGTGCCAGCAGTATTGGAGGGAGGTCCTACAATGAGCAGTTCTTC.

The chain joins TRBV4-1 to TRBJ1-1, with D unclear. CDR3 length equals 16 residues. Deletions cut 4 bases from V and 6 bases from J, with 21 bases between. Germline CDR1 MGHRA, CDR2 YSYEKL. The chain's CDR3 is CASSLIGKRPAAEAFF. Here the CDR3 DNA reads TGCGCCAGCAGCCTAATCGGGAAGAGACCGGCGGCTGAAGCTTTCTTT.

This clone was seen only once. The J gene is TRBJ2-6, the V gene TRBV7-3, with D possibly being TRBD1 (5 bases). The CDR3 has 17 amino acids. Germline CDR1 is SGHTA and CDR2 is FQGTGA. V was shortened by 5 bases and J by 2 bases, with 16 bases between the two germline ends. The CDR3, as DNA: TGTGCCAGCAGCCCGGTTCAGTCAGGGACTGGGGCCAACGTCCTGACTTTC. This codes for CASSPVQSGTGANVLTF.

This clone appeared a single time. The V gene is TRBV5-4, the J gene TRBJ2-3; D perhaps matches TRBD2 (6 bases). The CDR3 length is 12 residues. V was pared by 0 bases and J by 14 bases, with 13 bases between. CDR1 is SGHNT, CDR2 YYREEE, per germline (reference sequence). CDR3 DNA: TGTGCCAGCAGCTTGGACGGGAGAGGGTTGTATTTT. Its translation: CASSLDGRGLYF.